These 23 T cell receptor beta chains were sequenced from one sample in a study of blood T cell repertoires in COVID-19. This table comes from immunoSEQ multiplex PCR, and its TCRdb copy is limited to in-frame clones, with some not included. Counted here are 150,000 or so clones, approximately 85% occurring once; the ten biggest clones make up about 10%. Sequencing was carried out using peripheral blood. These receptors originate from a man aged 60-69 years with active or convalescent COVID-19.

This clone was counted only a few times. The chain couples TRBV2 to TRBJ2-5; the match to TRBD2 covers 7 bases. V lost 5 bases to trimming and J lost 1 base; unmatched junction nucleotides: 4. CDR1 and CDR2 from the germline V gene are SNHLY and FYNNEI. CDR3 length: 14 residues. CDR3 in DNA: TGTGCCAGCAGTAAGCCGGGGGGCCAAGAGACCCAGTACTTC. Translated: CASSKPGGQETQYF.

On this clone itself: The junction departs from germline at one end; a sequencing error may be responsible. The chain uses TRBV18 and TRBJ2-3; 11 nucleotides line up with TRBD2. In germline, CDR1 is KGHSH, CDR2 LQKENI. The CDR3 sequence is 15 residues long. The CDR3 nucleotides read TGTGCCAGCTCAACTAGCGGGAGTGGTACAGATGCGCAGTATTTT. This encodes CASSTSGSGTDAQYF.

The V gene is TRBV29-1, the J gene TRBJ2-1; 13 positions match TRBD2. The length of the CDR3 is 14 residues. The germline V gene has CDR1 SQVTM and CDR2 ANQGSEA. J gave up 6 bases and V 4 bases, and 3 bases lay outside the gene matches. The CDR3 is CSVGTSGGANEQFF. The CDR3 bases are TGCAGCGTTGGAACTAGCGGGGGGGCCAATGAGCAGTTCTTC.

This chain links TRBV7-2 with TRBJ2-7; tentative D call: TRBD1 (6 bases). The CDR3 loop spans 12 amino acids. The germline V gene has CDR1 SGHTA and CDR2 FQGNSA. V was cut by 5 bases and J by 6 bases, with 11 bases left in between. As DNA, the CDR3 is TGTGCCAGCAGCCGAACAGGGTTCGAGCAGTACTTC. Translating it yields CASSRTGFEQYF.

The chain is built from TRBV7-2 and TRBJ1-1; TRBD1 aligns across 10 bases. V was pared by 4 bases and J by 0 bases, with 2 bases of the junction left unmatched. This CDR3 is built from 15 residues. Germline CDR1 reads SGHTA; CDR2 reads FQGNSA. In nucleotides, the CDR3 is TGTGCCAGCAGCTGGGGACAGGGGTTGAACACTGAAGCTTTCTTT. As protein: CASSWGQGLNTEAFF.

V is TRBV2 and J is TRBJ1-5; D unclear. In germline, CDR1 is SNHLY, CDR2 FYNNEI. The CDR3 loop spans 13 amino acids. V was clipped by 1 base and J by 9 bases, with 10 bases between them. The CDR3 loop reads CASSEERYSPQHF. As DNA, the CDR3 is TGTGCCAGCAGTGAAGAGCGGTATTCGCCCCAGCATTTT.

V usage is TRBV6-1 and J usage is TRBJ1-5; a possible D gene is TRBD1 (5 bases). The germline V gene has CDR1 MNHNS and CDR2 SASEGT. The CDR3 runs 15 residues. V lost 3 bases, J lost 6 bases, and 15 bases lay in between. The CDR3: CASSEQSGSRQPQHF. As DNA, the CDR3 is TGTGCCAGCAGTGAGCAGTCAGGGTCCCGTCAGCCCCAGCATTTT.

This chain connects TRBV7-9 to TRBJ2-7; maybe TRBD1 (5 bases). The CDR3 runs to 12 residues. The germline V gene has CDR1 SEHNR and CDR2 FQNEAQ (reference sequence). Trimming pared 9 bases from V and 5 bases from J, leaving 14 bases between. This CDR3 reads CASQGASDEQYF. The CDR3 DNA sequence: TGTGCCAGTCAGGGTGCCTCTGACGAGCAGTACTTC.

The rearrangement joins TRBV18 to TRBJ1-1; 10 nucleotides match TRBD1. This CDR3 has 14 residues. CDR1 is KGHSH and CDR2 is LQKENI in the germline V gene. V was clipped by 7 bases and J by 6 bases; unmatched bases: 8. In DNA form, the CDR3 reads TGTGCCAGCTACCCGGGACAGGGGCGAGCTGAAGCTTTCTTT. This translates into CASYPGQGRAEAFF.

The chain joins TRBV5-4 to TRBJ2-3; maybe TRBD2 (5 bases). V lost 2 bases and J 6 bases, leaving 16 bases between the germline ends. This CDR3 contains 15 residues. Germline CDR1 and CDR2: SGHNT and YYREEE (reference sequence). The CDR3 reads CASSFAVPPGDTQYF. DNA of the CDR3: TGTGCCAGCAGCTTCGCAGTCCCCCCGGGGGATACGCAGTATTTT.

The chain uses TRBV29-1 and TRBJ2-5, with TRBD2 matching 12 bases. Germline trimming cut 5 bases from V and 4 bases from J; bases unmatched to any gene: 5. This CDR3 comprises 14 residues. The germline CDR1 and CDR2 sequences are SQVTM and ANQGSEA. Here the CDR3 DNA reads TGCAGCGTTCCGGGACTAGCGGGTGGAGAGACCCAGTACTTC. This encodes CSVPGLAGGETQYF.

The rearrangement uses TRBV6-6 and TRBJ2-7; 12 nucleotides line up with TRBD2. This CDR3 region has 16 residues. Germline V gives CDR1 MNHNY, CDR2 SVGAGI (reference sequence). V trimming: 6 bases; J trimming: 7 bases; junction bases outside the gene matches: 13. The CDR3 is CASSPGLAGRGGEQYF. The CDR3 nucleotides are TGTGCCAGCAGCCCAGGACTAGCGGGACGGGGTGGGGAGCAGTACTTC.

This chain joins TRBV27 and TRBJ1-2; D uncertain. This CDR3 comprises 13 residues. Trimming stripped 8 bases from V and 8 bases from J, with 18 bases between. Germline V gene lookup returns CDR1 MNHEY and CDR2 SMNVEV (reference sequence). CDR3 sequence reads: CASGKAGVSGYTF. CDR3 bases: TGTGCCAGCGGTAAGGCGGGAGTTTCGGGCTACACCTTC.

The V gene is TRBV7-9, the J gene TRBJ2-7; D gene unclear. V lost 4 bases and J 7 bases, leaving 8 bases between the germline ends. The CDR3 has 11 amino acids. Germline assignment: CDR1 SEHNR and CDR2 FQNEAQ (reference sequence). The CDR3 DNA follows: TGTGCCAGCAGCTATCAGCGAGAGCAGTACTTC. Translating it yields CASSYQREQYF.

The chain links TRBV2 to TRBJ2-5; 14 bases are a match to TRBD2. V lost 10 bases to trimming and J lost 14 bases; unmatched junction nucleotides: 12. The CDR3 sequence is 13 residues long. Germline-derived CDR1 and CDR2 are SNHLY and FYNNEI. CDR3 loop: CANPGTSGGPSYF. The CDR3 nucleotides are TGTGCCAACCCCGGGACTAGCGGGGGCCCTAGTTACTTC.

This clone has just a few counts. The rearrangement uses TRBV19 and TRBJ2-1; 8 bases fit TRBD2. The CDR3 extends over 15 amino acids. Germline trimming cut 9 bases from V and 1 base from J; bases unmatched to any gene: 8. Germline V lookup: CDR1 LNHDA, CDR2 SQIVND (reference sequence). The chain's CDR3 is CASARAGGSYNEQFF. In DNA form, the CDR3 reads TGTGCCAGCGCAAGGGCGGGAGGATCCTACAATGAGCAGTTCTTC.

V is TRBV6-1 and J is TRBJ1-3, with a weak D call TRBD1 (5 bases). CDR3 size: 15 residues. Between the trimmed V and J ends, which lost 1 base and 4 bases, there was a span of 11 bases. The germline V gene encodes CDR1 MNHNS and CDR2 SASEGT. The CDR3 DNA is TGTGCCAGCAGTGAAGTGGGCAGGGCAGGAAACACCATATATTTT. It is translated as CASSEVGRAGNTIYF.

This clone was recorded a few times. The CDR3 is CASTSGTGGTGGYGYTF. The CDR3 nucleotides are TGTGCCAGTACGTCCGGGACAGGGGGCACTGGCGGCTATGGCTACACCTTC. The chain joins TRBV19 to TRBJ1-2, with 12 bases lining up with TRBD1. CDR1 is LNHDA and CDR2 is SQIVND in the germline V gene (reference sequence). The ends lost 7 bases at V and 4 bases at J; junction bases unmatched: 13. The CDR3 is 17 residues long.

This chain connects TRBV9 to TRBJ1-2; D is possibly TRBD1 (6 bases). Germline CDR1 reads SGDLS; CDR2 reads YYNGEE. The V gene lost 0 bases and the J gene lost 7 bases, with 16 bases spanning the gap. This CDR3 spans 15 amino acids. The CDR3 DNA is TGTGCCAGCAGCGTAGCTATCGCGGGGGGCGGTGGCTACACCTTC. This codes for CASSVAIAGGGGYTF.

The J gene is TRBJ2-3, the V gene TRBV6-4, with D maybe TRBD2 (5 bases). This CDR3 has 16 residues. Trimming cost V 3 bases and J 0 bases, with 13 bases left between them. Germline CDR1 reads MRHNA; CDR2 reads SNTAGT. CDR3 nucleotides: TGTGCCAGCAGTGATATCTCAGGAGGAAGCACAGATACGCAGTATTTT. Translated, it gives CASSDISGGSTDTQYF.

The genes are TRBV28 and TRBJ1-5; 7 nucleotides line up with TRBD1. The CDR3 totals 16 residues. Germline CDR1 reads MDHEN; CDR2 reads SYDVKM. Trimming cost V 6 bases and J 5 bases; bases outside gene matches: 13. The CDR3 loop reads CASRSREGGAHQPQHF. The CDR3 nucleotides read TGTGCCAGCAGATCTAGGGAAGGGGGCGCCCATCAGCCCCAGCATTTT.

This clone was found a few times. The V and J genes are TRBV6-5 and TRBJ1-2, with TRBD1 matching 7 bases. V shed 6 bases and J 6 bases; nucleotides not matched to a gene: 4. The CDR3 is 12 residues long. Germline V gene lookup returns CDR1 MNHEY and CDR2 SVGAGI. The CDR3: CASRRGTDGYTF. As DNA, the CDR3 is TGTGCCAGCAGACGCGGGACAGATGGCTACACCTTC.

This clone occurred once. This chain connects TRBV7-2 to TRBJ2-5, with 11 bases aligning to TRBD2. The CDR3 covers 15 residues. Germline V lookup: CDR1 SGHTA, CDR2 FQGNSA. Trimming at V came to 1 base and at J to 5 bases, leaving 3 bases not matched to a gene. The CDR3 DNA reads TGTGCCAGCAGCTTAGGGACTAGCGGGTTCGAGACCCAGTACTTC. This translates into CASSLGTSGFETQYF.